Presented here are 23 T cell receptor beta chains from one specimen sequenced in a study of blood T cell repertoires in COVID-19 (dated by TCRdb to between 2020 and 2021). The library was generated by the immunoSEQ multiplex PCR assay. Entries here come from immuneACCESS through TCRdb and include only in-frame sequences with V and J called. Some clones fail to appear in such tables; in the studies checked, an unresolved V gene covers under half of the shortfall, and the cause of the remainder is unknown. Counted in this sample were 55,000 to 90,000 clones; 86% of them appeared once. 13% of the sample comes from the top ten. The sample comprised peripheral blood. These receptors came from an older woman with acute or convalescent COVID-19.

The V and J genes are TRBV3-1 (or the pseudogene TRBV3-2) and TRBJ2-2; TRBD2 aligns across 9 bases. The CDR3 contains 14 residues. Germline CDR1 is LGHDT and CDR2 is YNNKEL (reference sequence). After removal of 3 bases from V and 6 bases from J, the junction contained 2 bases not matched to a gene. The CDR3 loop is CASSQGGGAGELFF. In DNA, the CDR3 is TGTGCCAGCAGCCAGGGCGGGGGGGCCGGGGAGCTGTTTTTT.

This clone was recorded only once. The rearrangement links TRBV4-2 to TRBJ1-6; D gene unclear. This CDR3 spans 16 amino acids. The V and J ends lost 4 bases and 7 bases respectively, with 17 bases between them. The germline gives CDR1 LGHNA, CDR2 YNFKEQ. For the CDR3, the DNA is TGTGCCAGCAGCCCACAAACGGGTTCTGGGAATTCACCCCTCCACTTT. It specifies CASSPQTGSGNSPLHF.

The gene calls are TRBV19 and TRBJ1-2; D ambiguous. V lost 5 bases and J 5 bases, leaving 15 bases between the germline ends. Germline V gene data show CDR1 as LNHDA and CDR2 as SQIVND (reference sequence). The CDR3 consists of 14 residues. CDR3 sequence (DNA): TGTGCCAGTAGTCCCCAGGCTCCCATTTATGGCTACACCTTC. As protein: CASSPQAPIYGYTF.

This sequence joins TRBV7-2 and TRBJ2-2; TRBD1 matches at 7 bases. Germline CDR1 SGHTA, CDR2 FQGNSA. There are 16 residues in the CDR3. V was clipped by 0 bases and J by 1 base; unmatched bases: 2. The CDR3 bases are TGTGCCAGCAGCTTAGCTCCAGGGGGGAACACCGGGGAGCTGTTTTTT. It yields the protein CASSLAPGGNTGELFF.

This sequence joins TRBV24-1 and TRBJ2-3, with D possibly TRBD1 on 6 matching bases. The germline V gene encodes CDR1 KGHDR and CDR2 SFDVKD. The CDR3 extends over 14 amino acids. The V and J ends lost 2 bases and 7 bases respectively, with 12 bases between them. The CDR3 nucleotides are TGTGCCACCAGTGATTCGAACAGGGCGAATACGCAGTATTTT. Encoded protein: CATSDSNRANTQYF.

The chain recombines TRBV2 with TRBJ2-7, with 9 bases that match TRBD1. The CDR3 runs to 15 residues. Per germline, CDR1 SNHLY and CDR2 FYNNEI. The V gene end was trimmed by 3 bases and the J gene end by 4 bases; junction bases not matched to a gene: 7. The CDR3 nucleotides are TGTGCCAGCAGTGATATGACAGGGGGTTTTTACGAGCAGTACTTC. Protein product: CASSDMTGGFYEQYF.

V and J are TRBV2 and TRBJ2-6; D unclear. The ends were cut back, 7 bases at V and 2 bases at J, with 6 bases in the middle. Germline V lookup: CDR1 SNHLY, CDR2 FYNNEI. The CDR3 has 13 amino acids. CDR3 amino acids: CASKRAGANVLTF. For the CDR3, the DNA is TGTGCCAGCAAACGAGCTGGGGCCAACGTCCTGACTTTC.

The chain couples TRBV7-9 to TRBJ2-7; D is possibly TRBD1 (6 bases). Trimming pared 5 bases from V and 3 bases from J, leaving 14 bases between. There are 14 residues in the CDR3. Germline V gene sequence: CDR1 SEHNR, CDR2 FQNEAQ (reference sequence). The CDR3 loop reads CASSPRDKSYEQYF. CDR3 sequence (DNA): TGTGCCAGCAGCCCCAGGGACAAGAGCTACGAGCAGTACTTC.

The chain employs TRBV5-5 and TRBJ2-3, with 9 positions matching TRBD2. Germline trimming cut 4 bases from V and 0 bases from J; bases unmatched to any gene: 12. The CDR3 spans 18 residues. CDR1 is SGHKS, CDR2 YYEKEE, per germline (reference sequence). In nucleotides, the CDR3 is TGTGCCAGCAGCCCTGGGCCTAGCGGGGTTTCTAGCACAGATACGCAGTATTTT. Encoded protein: CASSPGPSGVSSTDTQYF.

CDR3 coding DNA: TGCAGTGCTAGTTCCTTAGCTTTCTTT. This sequence encodes CSASSLAFF. The rearrangement links TRBV20-1 to TRBJ1-1; no reliable D call. Germline CDR1 is DFQATT and CDR2 is SNEGSKA (reference sequence). Trimming removed 3 bases from V and 10 bases from J, with 6 bases in between. The CDR3 runs 9 residues.

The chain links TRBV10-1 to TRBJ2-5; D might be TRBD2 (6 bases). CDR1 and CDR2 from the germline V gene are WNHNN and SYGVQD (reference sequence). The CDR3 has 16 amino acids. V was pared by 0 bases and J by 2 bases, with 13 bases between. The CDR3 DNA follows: TGCGCCAGCAGTGAGTCCGGGACTCATCGGCAAGAGACCCAGTACTTC. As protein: CASSESGTHRQETQYF.

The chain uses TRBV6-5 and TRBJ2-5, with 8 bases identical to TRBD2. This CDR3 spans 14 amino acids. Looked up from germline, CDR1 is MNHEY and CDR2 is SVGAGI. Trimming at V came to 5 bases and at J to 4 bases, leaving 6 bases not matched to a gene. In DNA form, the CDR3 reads TGTGCCAGCAGTCGGGGGGGGCGAGGAGAGACCCAGTACTTC. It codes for CASSRGGRGETQYF.

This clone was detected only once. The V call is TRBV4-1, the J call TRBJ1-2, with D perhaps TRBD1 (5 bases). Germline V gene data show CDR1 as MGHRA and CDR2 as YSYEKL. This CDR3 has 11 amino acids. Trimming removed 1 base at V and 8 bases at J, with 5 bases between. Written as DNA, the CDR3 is TGCGCCAGCAGCCAAGGGGGCGGCTACACCTTC. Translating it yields CASSQGGGYTF.

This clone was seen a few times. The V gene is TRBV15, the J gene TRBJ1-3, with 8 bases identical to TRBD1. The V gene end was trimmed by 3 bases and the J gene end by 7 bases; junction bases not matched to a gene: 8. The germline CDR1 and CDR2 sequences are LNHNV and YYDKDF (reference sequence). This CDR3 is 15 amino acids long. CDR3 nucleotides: TGTGCCACCAGCAGGACAGGGGATGTAGGTAACACCATATATTTT. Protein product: CATSRTGDVGNTIYF.

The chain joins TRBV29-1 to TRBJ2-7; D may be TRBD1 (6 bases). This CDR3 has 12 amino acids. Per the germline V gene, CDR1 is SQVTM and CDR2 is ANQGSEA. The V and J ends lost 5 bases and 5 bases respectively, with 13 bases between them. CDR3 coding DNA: TGCAGCGTTTGTCCCAGGGGCCACGAGCAGTACTTC. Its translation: CSVCPRGHEQYF.

CDR3 protein: CASSLLPTGELFF. CDR3 sequence (DNA): TGTGCCAGCAGCCTACTACCCACCGGGGAGCTGTTTTTT. The chain employs TRBV14 and TRBJ2-2, with D hard to call. Trimming stripped 4 bases from V and 4 bases from J, with 7 bases between. CDR3 size: 13 residues. From germline, CDR1 is SGHDN and CDR2 FVKESK.

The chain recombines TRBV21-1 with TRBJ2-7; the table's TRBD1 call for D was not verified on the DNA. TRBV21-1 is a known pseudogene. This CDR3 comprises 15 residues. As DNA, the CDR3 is TGTGCCAGCAGCACCAACAGGGGGAGGTCCTACGAGCAGTACTTC. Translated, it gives CASSTNRGRSYEQYF.

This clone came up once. CDR3: CASSEGGGGTDTQYF. CDR3 nucleotides: TGTGCCAGCAGCGAAGGCGGAGGAGGCACAGATACGCAGTATTTT. This chain connects TRBV7-9 to TRBJ2-3; D might be TRBD2 (5 bases). Between the trimmed V and J ends, which lost 5 bases and 1 base, there was a span of 13 bases. The germline CDR1 and CDR2 sequences are SEHNR and FQNEAQ (reference sequence). The CDR3 spans 15 residues.

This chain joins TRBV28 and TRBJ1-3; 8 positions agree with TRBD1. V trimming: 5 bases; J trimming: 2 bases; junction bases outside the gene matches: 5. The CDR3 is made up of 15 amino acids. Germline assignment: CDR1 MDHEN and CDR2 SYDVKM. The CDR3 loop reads CASSRTGQAGNTIYF. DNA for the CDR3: TGTGCCAGCAGTCGGACAGGGCAGGCTGGAAACACCATATATTTT.

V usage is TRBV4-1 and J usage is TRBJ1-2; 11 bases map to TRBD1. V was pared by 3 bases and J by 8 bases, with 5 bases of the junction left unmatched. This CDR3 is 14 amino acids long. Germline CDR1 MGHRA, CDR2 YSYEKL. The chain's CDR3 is CASSQDRGQQGYTF. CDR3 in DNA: TGCGCCAGCAGCCAGGACAGGGGGCAACAAGGCTACACCTTC.

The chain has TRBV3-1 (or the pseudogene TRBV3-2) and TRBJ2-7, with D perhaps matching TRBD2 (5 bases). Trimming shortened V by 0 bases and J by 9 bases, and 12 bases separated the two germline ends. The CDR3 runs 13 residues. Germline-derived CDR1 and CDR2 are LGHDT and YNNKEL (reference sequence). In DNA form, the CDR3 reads TGTGCCAGCAGCCAAGATCACGGTGGAGGGCAGTACTTC. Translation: CASSQDHGGGQYF.

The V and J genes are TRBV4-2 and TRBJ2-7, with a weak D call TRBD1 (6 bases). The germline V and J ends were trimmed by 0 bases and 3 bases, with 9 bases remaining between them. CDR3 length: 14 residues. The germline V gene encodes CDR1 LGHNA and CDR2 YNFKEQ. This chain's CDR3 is CASSQDRDNYEQYF. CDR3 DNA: TGTGCCAGCAGCCAAGATAGGGACAACTACGAGCAGTACTTC.

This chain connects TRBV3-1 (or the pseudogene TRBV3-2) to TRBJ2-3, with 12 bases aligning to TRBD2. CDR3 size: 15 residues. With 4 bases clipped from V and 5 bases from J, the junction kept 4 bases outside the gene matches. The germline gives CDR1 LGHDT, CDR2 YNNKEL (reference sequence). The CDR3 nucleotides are TGTGCCAGCAGCCTGACTAGCGGGGGAATAGATACGCAGTATTTT. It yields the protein CASSLTSGGIDTQYF.